This T cell receptor beta chain stems from a study of neurological immune-mediated disorders. Study details: In a group of about 35 multiple sclerosis patients, roughly 31 had the relapsing-remitting type and 3 had the secondary progressive type. Whole-study results and caveats: Whereas HTLV-1-associated myelopathy showed the most TCR clonal expansion, multiple sclerosis showed the least, with levels below those of healthy controls.

The CDR3 totals 15 residues. The germline V gene encodes CDR1 WSHSY and CDR2 SAAADI. V lost 0 bases to trimming and J lost 5 bases; unmatched junction nucleotides: 5. The sample holds many counts of this clonotype. As yet, its antigen is unknown. As for the cDNA, it was generated by 5'RACE with 10-nucleotide random UMIs. TCRdb recomputed calls from the 5' RACE reads with MiXCR, one row per CDR3 protein. The table records tens of thousands of distinct CDR3 sequences, approximately 5.3% of them present only once. Unsorted libraries were derived from 2 million PBMCs stored at -80 C. What was sequenced was PBMCs. This chain connects TRBV10-2 to TRBJ2-7, with 9 bases lining up with TRBD1. The TCR comes from a human donor with multiple sclerosis. The donor label of this sample is uncertain. The CDR3 loop is CASSESRTGVNEQYF. The CDR3 region has the DNA TGCGCCAGCAGTGAGTCGCGGACAGGGGTCAACGAGCAGTACTTC.